One and the same sample provided the 30 T cell receptor beta chains below, sequenced in a study of early stage breast cancer tumors. The data were produced by immunoSEQ multiplex PCR, yet TCRdb's version contains in-frame clones alone and is incomplete. The profile shows some 47,000 clones, about 80% of them singletons. Sample: blood. The receptors come from a person between 50 and 60 years old with breast cancer.

This clone has only one observation. The chain uses TRBV9 and TRBJ1-2, with a possible D match to TRBD1 (5 bases). Trimming cost V 2 bases and J 4 bases, with 18 bases left between them. CDR3 length equals 16 residues. The germline gives CDR1 SGDLS, CDR2 YYNGEE. The chain's CDR3 is CASSVGIGDRSYGYTF. In nucleotides, the CDR3 is TGTGCCAGCAGCGTGGGGATAGGGGACCGGAGCTATGGCTACACCTTC. The whole variable domain, remainder taken from reference TRBV9 and TRBJ1-2, is DSGVTQTPKHLITATGQRVTLRCSPRSGDLSVYWYQQSLDQGLQFLIQYYNGEERAKGNILERFSAQQFPDLHSELNLSSLELGDSALYFCASSVGIGDRSYGYTFGSGTRLTVV.

The chain joins TRBV10-3 to TRBJ1-2; TRBD1 aligns across 12 bases. Per the germline V gene, CDR1 is ENHRY and CDR2 is SYGVKD. The CDR3 has 15 residues. Losses at the gene ends were 11 bases for V and 3 bases for J; bases not matched to a gene: 10. The CDR3 spells CASRVGTGGDYGYTF. Written as DNA, the CDR3 is TGTGCCTCCCGGGTCGGGACAGGGGGCGACTATGGCTACACCTTC.

The chain couples TRBV2 to TRBJ2-2; D unresolved. The CDR3 length is 13 residues. V was pared by 8 bases and J by 7 bases, with 14 bases between. Germline values: CDR1 SNHLY, CDR2 FYNNEI. The CDR3: CASEPTSGGELFF. The CDR3 bases are TGTGCCAGCGAGCCAACGTCGGGCGGGGAGCTGTTTTTT.

The chain has TRBV19 and TRBJ2-7; 7 positions agree with TRBD1. Per germline, CDR1 LNHDA and CDR2 SQIVND (reference sequence). V dropped 4 bases and J dropped 5; count of bases not matched to a gene: 8. The CDR3 runs to 14 residues. Here the CDR3 reads CASSSPDRVHEQYF. CDR3 nucleotides: TGTGCCAGTAGTAGCCCTGACAGGGTCCACGAGCAGTACTTC.

Only a few counts were recorded for this clone. The genes are TRBV27 and TRBJ2-1, with 10 bases identical to TRBD2. Germline V CDR1 and CDR2: MNHEY, SMNVEV (reference sequence). J lost 8 bases, V lost 6 bases, and 10 bases had no gene match. The CDR3 contains 15 residues. CDR3 nucleotide sequence: TGTGCCAGCAGCCCCCGTCCTAGCGGGAGCGATGAGCAGTTCTTC. Its translation: CASSPRPSGSDEQFF.

CDR3 in amino acids: CASSIGGAEETQYF. The CDR3 nucleotides are TGTGCCAGTAGTATCGGGGGGGCCGAAGAGACCCAGTACTTC. The chain links TRBV19 to TRBJ2-5; TRBD2 agrees at 8 bases. The CDR3 runs to 14 residues. The junction had 3 bases not matched to a gene; V was cut back by 3 bases and J by 3 bases. Germline CDR1 reads LNHDA; CDR2 reads SQIVND (reference sequence).

The chain carries TRBV28 and TRBJ1-2; TRBD1 is a possible D gene (6 bases). Germline V gene data show CDR1 as MDHEN and CDR2 as SYDVKM. V was pared by 6 bases and J by 2 bases, with 16 bases between. This CDR3 spans 15 amino acids. This chain's CDR3 is CASSVLWGANYGYTF. CDR3 nucleotide sequence: TGTGCCAGCAGCGTATTATGGGGGGCCAACTATGGCTACACCTTC.

CDR3 nucleotides: TGTGCCAGCAGTGATGGGGGGGTCAGGTTCCAGTTCTTC. Encoded protein: CASSDGGVRFQFF. The rearrangement uses TRBV2 and TRBJ2-1; TRBD2 agrees at 7 bases. This CDR3 region has 13 residues. V lost 3 bases to trimming and J lost 13 bases; unmatched junction nucleotides: 9. CDR1 is SNHLY, CDR2 FYNNEI, per germline.

CDR3 protein: CASSPPSVGIEQFF. The DNA for the CDR3 is TGTGCCAGCAGCCCCCCGTCCGTGGGCATTGAGCAGTTCTTC. The chain employs TRBV9 and TRBJ2-1, with unresolved D. CDR1 is SGDLS and CDR2 is YYNGEE in the germline V gene. The CDR3 totals 14 residues. V shed 4 bases and J shed 9 bases, with 17 bases lying between them.

CDR3 DNA: TGTGCCAGCAGCTTCGGAGGGACCCAGTACTTC. It translates to CASSFGGTQYF. This chain uses TRBV11-2 with TRBJ2-5; TRBD2 might be the D (5 bases). Per germline, CDR1 SGHAT and CDR2 FQNNGV. This CDR3 has 11 amino acids. The V gene lost 3 bases and the J gene lost 7 bases, with 6 bases spanning the gap.

V gene TRBV9 combines with J gene TRBJ2-5; possibly TRBD1 for D (6 bases). With 3 bases removed from V and 5 bases from J, the gap between germline ends came to 14 bases. Germline loops: CDR1 SGDLS, CDR2 YYNGEE. CDR3 size: 14 residues. The CDR3 DNA reads as TGTGCCAGCAGCGAGGGGTGGGGGCTGGAGACCCAGTACTTC. This translates into CASSEGWGLETQYF.

This rearrangement joins TRBV7-8 to TRBJ1-5; 8 positions match TRBD1. CDR1 is SGHVS and CDR2 is FQNEAQ in the germline V gene. V trimming: 7 bases; J trimming: 4 bases; junction bases outside the gene matches: 15. CDR3 size: 17 residues. The CDR3 reads CASTPTGALRGNQPQHF. For the CDR3, the DNA is TGTGCCAGCACCCCGACAGGGGCCCTGAGGGGAAATCAGCCCCAGCATTTT. Complete variable domain (other parts from reference TRBV7-8 and TRBJ1-5): GAGVSQSPRYKVAKRGQDVALRCDPISGHVSLFWYQQALGQGPEFLTYFQNEAQLDKSGLPSDRFFAERPEGSVSTLKIQRTQQEDSAVYLCASTPTGALRGNQPQHFGDGTRLSIL.

The chain couples TRBV6-4 to TRBJ2-7, with 8 bases that match TRBD1. The CDR3 contains 13 residues. CDR1 and CDR2 from the germline V gene are MRHNA and SNTAGT. V was pared by 6 bases and J by 3 bases, with 4 bases of the junction left unmatched. The CDR3 sequence: CASSIDRGYEQYF. The CDR3 DNA follows: TGTGCCAGCAGCATTGACAGGGGCTACGAGCAGTACTTC.

This clone has only one observation. The gene calls are TRBV25-1 and TRBJ2-1; TRBD2 is a possible D gene (5 bases). The germline gives CDR1 MGHDK, CDR2 SYGVNS. With 8 bases removed from V and 0 bases from J, the gap between germline ends came to 17 bases. The CDR3 runs 16 residues. Written as DNA, the CDR3 is TGTGCCAGCTACGTGCCGGGGATGGGCTCCTACAATGAGCAGTTCTTC. Its protein product is CASYVPGMGSYNEQFF. The full variable domain, completed using reference TRBV25-1 and TRBJ2-1, is EADIYQTPRYLVIGTGKKITLECSQTMGHDKMYWYQQDPGMELHLIHYSYGVNSTEKGDLSSESTVSRIRTEHFPLTLESARPSHTSQYLCASYVPGMGSYNEQFFGPGTRLTVL.

This clone was picked up a small number of times. J is TRBJ2-7 and V is TRBV18; tentatively, D is TRBD2 (7 bases). Trimming removed 0 bases from V and 7 bases from J, with 13 bases in between. The CDR3 has 14 residues. The germline CDR1 and CDR2 sequences are KGHSH and LQKENI. In DNA form, the CDR3 reads TGTGCCAGCTCACCACCGGGGGGGCTTAGGGAGCAGTACTTC. Amino acid sequence: CASSPPGGLREQYF. Full variable domain (rest looked up from reference TRBV18 and TRBJ2-7): NAGVMQNPRHLVRRRGQEARLRCSPMKGHSHVYWYRQLPEEGLKFMVYLQKENIIDESGMPKERFSAEFPKEGPSILRIQQVVRGDSAAYFCASSPPGGLREQYFGPGTRLTVT.

This clone was counted a single time. V and J are TRBV5-1 and TRBJ1-1; no reliable D call. This CDR3 contains 15 residues. Trimming took 4 bases from V and 1 from J, leaving 14 bases between them. Germline assignment: CDR1 SGHRS and CDR2 YFSETQ. The CDR3 nucleotides read TGCGCCAGCAGCCCCCCCGGGAACCCGAACACTGAAGCTTTCTTT. Translated, it gives CASSPPGNPNTEAFF. The whole variable domain, remainder taken from reference TRBV5-1 and TRBJ1-1, is KAGVTQTPRYLIKTRGQQVTLSCSPISGHRSVSWYQQTPGQGLQFLFEYFSETQRNKGNFPGRFSGRQFSNSRSEMNVSTLELGDSALYLCASSPPGNPNTEAFFGQGTRLTVV.

The chain uses TRBV12-5 and TRBJ2-1; 9 nucleotides match TRBD2. The germline V gene encodes CDR1 LGHNT and CDR2 FRNRAP. The CDR3 contains 14 residues. The V and J ends lost 0 bases and 7 bases, in that order; junction bases with no gene match: 1. In DNA, the CDR3 is TGTGCTAGTGGTTTGGTCCTAGCGGGGAATGAGCAGTTCTTC. Translated: CASGLVLAGNEQFF.

V usage is TRBV7-2 and J usage is TRBJ2-5, with 7 bases that match TRBD2. Trimming cost V 5 bases and J 4 bases; bases outside gene matches: 10. The CDR3 extends over 15 amino acids. Germline assignment: CDR1 SGHTA and CDR2 FQGNSA. CDR3 residues: CASSVSGSGGETQYF. The DNA for the CDR3 is TGTGCCAGCAGCGTTAGCGGGTCCGGAGGAGAGACCCAGTACTTC.

The CDR3 region has the DNA TGCGCCAGCAGCTTTCCGGGACTAGCGGGATCCAATGAGCAGTTCTTC. Residues: CASSFPGLAGSNEQFF. The V call is TRBV5-1, the J call TRBJ2-1; TRBD2 agrees at 13 bases. Unmatched junction bases numbered 5, after V lost 2 bases and J lost 6 bases. The CDR3 consists of 16 residues. Germline values: CDR1 SGHRS, CDR2 YFSETQ.

The chain links TRBV25-1 to TRBJ2-1; 9 nucleotides align to TRBD1. The length of the CDR3 is 17 residues. V lost 4 bases and J lost 5; bases outside the gene matches: 12. Per the germline V gene, CDR1 is MGHDK and CDR2 is SYGVNS. In DNA form, the CDR3 reads TGTGCCAGCAGTGCCGTCCCGGGACAGGGTGTCCACAATGAGCAGTTCTTC. Translating it yields CASSAVPGQGVHNEQFF.

The rearrangement links TRBV13 to TRBJ2-1, with 7 bases lining up with TRBD1. Germline assignment: CDR1 PRHDT and CDR2 FYEKMQ (reference sequence). The CDR3 contains 15 residues. Trimming removed 5 bases from V and 7 bases from J; junction bases left unmatched: 11. The CDR3 nucleotides are TGTGCCAGCAGCCCAACTAGGGGGCTGGGGAATGAGCAGTTCTTC. Translation: CASSPTRGLGNEQFF.

This chain connects TRBV14 to TRBJ1-1, with D possibly being TRBD1 (6 bases). V lost 2 bases to trimming and J lost 4 bases, with 11 bases between them. The CDR3 consists of 14 residues. The V gene's germline CDR1 is SGHDN and CDR2 FVKESK. The CDR3 bases are TGTGCCAGCAGCCAACTAACAGGGTCCACTGAAGCTTTCTTT. It encodes CASSQLTGSTEAFF.

The gene calls are TRBV27 and TRBJ2-1; the D gene is possibly TRBD1 (6 bases). This CDR3 is 14 amino acids long. Trimming took off 8 bases at V and 5 bases at J, with 16 bases between the two ends. Germline CDR1 is MNHEY and CDR2 is SMNVEV (reference sequence). This CDR3 is CASSGTLVHNEQFF. Written as DNA, the CDR3 is TGTGCCAGCTCTGGGACACTCGTACACAATGAGCAGTTCTTC.

The chain uses TRBV9 and TRBJ2-2; D gene uncertain. The V end lost 0 bases, the J end lost 11 bases, and 14 bases lay between the germline ends. The CDR3 contains 14 residues. In germline, CDR1 is SGDLS, CDR2 YYNGEE. For the CDR3, the DNA is TGTGCCAGCAGCGTAGCTAGTTTCGGCGGAGAGCTGTTTTTT. Encoded protein: CASSVASFGGELFF.

This chain joins TRBV7-8 and TRBJ2-5; D perhaps matches TRBD2 (6 bases). Germline V gene lookup returns CDR1 SGHVS and CDR2 FQNEAQ. V lost 3 bases and J 4 bases, leaving 12 bases between the germline ends. This CDR3 is 14 amino acids long. This chain's CDR3 is CASSFRGFGETQYF. CDR3 bases: TGTGCCAGCAGCTTCCGGGGGTTCGGAGAGACCCAGTACTTC.

A few counts support this clone. The CDR3 reads CASSQGYREVGEKLFF. The CDR3, as DNA: TGTGCCAGCAGCCAAGGTTATAGGGAAGTTGGAGAAAAACTGTTTTTT. The chain couples TRBV14 to TRBJ1-4; no firm D call. This CDR3 region has 16 residues. In germline, CDR1 is SGHDN, CDR2 FVKESK. The V end was cut by 1 base, the J end by 8 bases, with 17 bases between. Variable domain in full (rest from reference TRBV14 and TRBJ1-4): EAGVTQFPSHSVIEKGQTVTLRCDPISGHDNLYWYRRVMGKEIKFLLHFVKESKQDESGMPNNRFLAERTGGTYSTLKVQPAELEDSGVYFCASSQGYREVGEKLFFGSGTQLSVL.

CDR3 nucleotides: TGTGCCAGCAGCTACGGACAGGGAACGAACACTGAAGCTTTCTTT. Translating gives CASSYGQGTNTEAFF. J is TRBJ1-1 and V is TRBV5-4, with 8 positions matching TRBD1. The length of the CDR3 is 15 residues. V dropped 3 bases and J dropped 1; count of bases not matched to a gene: 5. Germline V lookup: CDR1 SGHNT, CDR2 YYREEE (reference sequence).

The DNA for the CDR3 is TGTGCCACCAGCAGAGGACAGCCCTGGAGCTCCTACAATGAGCAGTTCTTC. This encodes CATSRGQPWSSYNEQFF. The genes are TRBV15 and TRBJ2-1; the D gene is possibly TRBD1 (5 bases). The CDR3 runs 17 residues. The V end lost 1 base, the J end lost 0 bases, and 13 bases lay between the germline ends. Germline-derived CDR1 and CDR2 are LNHNV and YYDKDF (reference sequence).

The genes are TRBV5-1 and TRBJ2-3; 9 bases match TRBD2. CDR1 and CDR2 (germline): SGHRS, YFSETQ. Unmatched junction bases numbered 15, after V lost 7 bases and J lost 3 bases. CDR3 length: 17 residues. The CDR3 coding sequence is TGCGCCAGCTCGATTGGGGTAGCGGGAGTGGTGACAGATACGCAGTATTTT. Encoded protein: CASSIGVAGVVTDTQYF. The full variable domain, completed using reference TRBV5-1 and TRBJ2-3, is KAGVTQTPRYLIKTRGQQVTLSCSPISGHRSVSWYQQTPGQGLQFLFEYFSETQRNKGNFPGRFSGRQFSNSRSEMNVSTLELGDSALYLCASSIGVAGVVTDTQYFGPGTRLTVL.

The chain combines TRBV7-9 with TRBJ2-3; TRBD2 matches 8 bases. V was pared by 3 bases and J by 10 bases, with 9 bases of the junction left unmatched. The germline V gene has CDR1 SEHNR and CDR2 FQNEAQ (reference sequence). The CDR3 contains 14 residues. CDR3 nucleotide sequence: TGTGCCAGCAGCTTCCAAGCGGGAGATTCGGCGCAGTATTTT. Amino acids: CASSFQAGDSAQYF.